This TCR beta chain was identified in a study of OX40 agonist ivuxolimab in advanced cancers. Peripheral blood came from all dose cohorts at three timepoints. For this clone: The antigen is undetermined.

This CDR3 contains 14 residues. V was clipped by 5 bases and J by 7 bases; unmatched bases: 8. The germline V gene encodes CDR1 MDHEN and CDR2 SYDVKM. Here immunoSEQ multiplex PCR was the method, and the copy in TCRdb shows in-frame clones only, minus some. The sample has fewer than 65,000 clones, approximately 90% seen once. The study, taken as a whole, reports: Averaging showed that CD8+ T cells had more expanded clones than CD4+ did. Blood T cells, both CD4+ and CD8+, expanded clonally by week 6 at 0.1 to 3.0 mg/kg.

The receptor was derived from an adult with an advanced solid tumor such as melanoma, head and neck, liver or kidney cancer. The rearrangement joins TRBV28 to TRBJ1-1; TRBD1 aligns across 9 bases. Sequencing was performed on CD4+ or CD8+ T cells sorted from blood, taken in a trial of the OX40 agonist ivuxolimab. As DNA, the CDR3 is TGTGCCAGCAGTCCACGGGACAGGGCGGGTGAAGCTTTCTTT. This encodes CASSPRDRAGEAFF.